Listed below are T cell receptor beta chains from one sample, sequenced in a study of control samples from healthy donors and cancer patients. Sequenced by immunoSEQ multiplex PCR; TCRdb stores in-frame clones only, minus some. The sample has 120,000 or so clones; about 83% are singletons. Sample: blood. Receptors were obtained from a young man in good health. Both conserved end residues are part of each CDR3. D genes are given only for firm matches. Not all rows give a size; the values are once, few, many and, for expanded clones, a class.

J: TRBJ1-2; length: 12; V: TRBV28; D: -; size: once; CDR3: CASSLLLYGYTF; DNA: TGTGCCAGCAGTTTATTGTTGTACGGCTACACCTTC
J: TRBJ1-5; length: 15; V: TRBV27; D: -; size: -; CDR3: CASSLSRYSNQPQHF; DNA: TGTGCCAGCAGTTTATCCAGGTATAGCAATCAGCCCCAGCATTTT
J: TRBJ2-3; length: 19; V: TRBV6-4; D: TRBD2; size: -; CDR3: CASSDSSEMSGGSTDTQYF; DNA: TGTGCCAGCAGTGACTCGAGTGAGATGAGCGGGGGGAGCACAGATACGCAGTATTTT
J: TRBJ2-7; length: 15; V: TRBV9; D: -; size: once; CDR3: CASSVAYGGPYEQYF; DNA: TGTGCCAGCAGCGTAGCTTATGGGGGTCCCTACGAGCAGTACTTC
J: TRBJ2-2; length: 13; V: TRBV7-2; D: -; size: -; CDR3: CASSLVGSGELFF; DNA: TGTGCCAGCAGCTTAGTGGGTTCCGGGGAGCTGTTTTTT
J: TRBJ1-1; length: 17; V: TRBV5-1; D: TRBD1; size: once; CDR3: CASRGTGGALLNTEAFF; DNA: TGCGCCAGCAGAGGGACAGGGGGCGCGTTACTGAACACTGAAGCTTTCTTT
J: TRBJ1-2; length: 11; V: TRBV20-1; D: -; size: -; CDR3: CAEQSNYGYTF; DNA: TGCGCGGAACAGAGCAACTATGGCTACACCTTC
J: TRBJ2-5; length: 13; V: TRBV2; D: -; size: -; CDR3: CASSDSRKETQYF; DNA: TGTGCCAGCAGTGATTCCAGAAAAGAGACCCAGTACTTC
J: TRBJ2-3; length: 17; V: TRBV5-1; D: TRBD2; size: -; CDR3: CASSQHISGGASDTQYF; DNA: TGCGCCAGCAGCCAACATATTAGCGGGGGGGCGTCAGATACGCAGTATTTT
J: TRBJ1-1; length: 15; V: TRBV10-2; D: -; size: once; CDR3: CASTSLDRMNTEAFF; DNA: TGCGCCAGCACCTCCCTTGACAGGATGAACACTGAAGCTTTCTTT
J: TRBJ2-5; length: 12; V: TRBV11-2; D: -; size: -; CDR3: CASSLLRETQYF; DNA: TGTGCCAGCAGCCTCCTAAGGGAGACCCAGTACTTC
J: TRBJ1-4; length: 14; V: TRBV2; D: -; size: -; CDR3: CASSDDQLNEKLFF; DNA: TGTGCCAGCAGTGACGACCAACTCAATGAAAAACTGTTTTTT
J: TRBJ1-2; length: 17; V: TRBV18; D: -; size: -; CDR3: CASSNTQGAEVNYGYTF; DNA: TGTGCCAGCTCAAACACCCAAGGGGCGGAAGTTAACTATGGCTACACCTTC
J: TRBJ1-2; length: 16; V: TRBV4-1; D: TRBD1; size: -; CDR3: CPRSQGRGGQGEGYTF; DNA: TGCCCCCGCAGCCAAGGGAGGGGGGGACAGGGGGAAGGCTACACCTTC
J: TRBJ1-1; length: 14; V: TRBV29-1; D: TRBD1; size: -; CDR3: CSVAGTGKNTEAFF; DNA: TGCAGCGTTGCCGGGACAGGGAAGAACACTGAAGCTTTCTTT
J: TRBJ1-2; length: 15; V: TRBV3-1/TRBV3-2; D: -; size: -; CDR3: CASSRLDLASEGYTF; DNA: TGTGCCAGCAGCCGCCTTGACCTGGCCTCGGAAGGCTACACCTTC
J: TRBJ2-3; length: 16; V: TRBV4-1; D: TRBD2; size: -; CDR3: CASSRVLAGRPDTQYF; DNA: TGCGCCAGCAGCCGCGTGCTAGCGGGGCGCCCAGATACGCAGTATTTT
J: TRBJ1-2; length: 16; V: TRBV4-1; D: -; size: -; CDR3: CARCQGRGGLGEGYTF; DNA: TGCGCCCGCTGCCAAGGGAGGGGGGGACTGGGTGAAGGCTACACCTTC
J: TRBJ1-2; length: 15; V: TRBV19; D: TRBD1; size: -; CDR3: CASRGQEGYGYGYTF; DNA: TGTGCCAGTAGAGGACAGGAAGGGTATGGCTATGGCTACACCTTC
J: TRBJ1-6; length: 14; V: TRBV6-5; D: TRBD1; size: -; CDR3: CASSSDRENSPLHF; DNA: TGTGCCAGCAGTTCGGACAGGGAGAATTCACCCCTCCACTTT
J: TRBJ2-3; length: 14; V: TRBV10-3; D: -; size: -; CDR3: CAISPGTTKYTQYF; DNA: TGTGCCATCAGCCCCGGGACCACAAAATATACGCAGTATTTT
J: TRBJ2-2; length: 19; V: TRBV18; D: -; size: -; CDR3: CASSPESLLTGSRSGELFF; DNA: TGTGCCAGCTCACCGGAATCCCTCCTGACCGGGTCGCGGAGCGGGGAGCTGTTTTTT
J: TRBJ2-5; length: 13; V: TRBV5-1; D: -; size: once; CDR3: CASSLGRRETQYF; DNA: TGCGCCAGCAGCTTGGGACGGCGCGAGACCCAGTACTTC
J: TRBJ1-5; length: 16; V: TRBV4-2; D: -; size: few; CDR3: CASSQVTGHGNQPQHF; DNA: TGTGCCAGCAGCCAAGTCACAGGTCATGGCAATCAGCCCCAGCATTTT
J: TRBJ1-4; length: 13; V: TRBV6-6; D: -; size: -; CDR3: CASSYPTNEKLFF; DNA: TGTGCCAGCAGTTACCCCACAAATGAAAAACTGTTTTTT
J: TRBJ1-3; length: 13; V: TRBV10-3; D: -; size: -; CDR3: CAISLTGENTIYF; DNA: TGTGCCATCAGCCTGACAGGTGAAAACACCATATATTTT
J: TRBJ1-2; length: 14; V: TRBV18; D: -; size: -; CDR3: CASSPREAAYGYTF; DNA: TGTGCCAGCTCACCCAGGGAGGCGGCCTATGGCTACACCTTC
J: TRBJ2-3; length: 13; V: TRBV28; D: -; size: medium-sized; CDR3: CASWDRSTDTQYF; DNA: TGTGCCAGCTGGGACCGCAGCACAGATACGCAGTATTTT
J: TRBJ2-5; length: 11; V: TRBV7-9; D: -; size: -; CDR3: CASTPGGTQYF; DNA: TGTGCCAGCACCCCCGGGGGGACCCAGTACTTC
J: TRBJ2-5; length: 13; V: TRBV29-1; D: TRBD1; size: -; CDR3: CSVGQGTQETQYF; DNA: TGCAGCGTTGGACAGGGTACCCAAGAGACCCAGTACTTC
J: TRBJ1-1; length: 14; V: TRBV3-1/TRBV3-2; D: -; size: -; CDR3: CASSQAGGVTGRGF; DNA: TGTGCCAGCAGCCAAGCTGGGGGTGTGACGGGCCGGGGCTTT
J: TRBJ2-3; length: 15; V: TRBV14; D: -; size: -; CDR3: CASSRLLSGTDTQYF; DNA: TGTGCCAGCAGCCGTTTGTTAAGCGGGACAGATACGCAGTATTTT
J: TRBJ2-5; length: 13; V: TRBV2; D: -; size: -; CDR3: CASSAGRRETQYF; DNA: TGTGCCAGCAGTGCCGGCCGACGAGAGACCCAGTACTTC
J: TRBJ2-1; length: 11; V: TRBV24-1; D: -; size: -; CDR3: CATSEGGEQFF; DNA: TGTGCCACCAGTGAAGGGGGTGAGCAGTTCTTC
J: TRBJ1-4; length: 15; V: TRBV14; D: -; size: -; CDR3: CASSQTQGLGEKLFF; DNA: TGTGCCAGCAGCCAAACGCAGGGCCTAGGGGAAAAACTGTTTTTT
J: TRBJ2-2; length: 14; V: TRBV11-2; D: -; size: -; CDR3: CASSLKAGVGELFF; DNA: TGTGCCAGCAGCTTAAAGGCAGGGGTCGGGGAGCTGTTTTTT
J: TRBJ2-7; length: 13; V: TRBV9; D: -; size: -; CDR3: CASSPGSPYEQYF; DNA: TGTGCCAGCAGCCCCGGGTCTCCCTACGAGCAGTACTTC
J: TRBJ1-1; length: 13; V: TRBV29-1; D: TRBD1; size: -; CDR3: CSAGQGSNTEAFF; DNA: TGCAGCGCCGGACAGGGGTCGAACACTGAAGCTTTCTTT
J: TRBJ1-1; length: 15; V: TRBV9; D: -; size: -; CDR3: CASSARPFMNTEAFF; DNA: TGTGCCAGCAGCGCCCGACCCTTCATGAACACTGAAGCTTTCTTT
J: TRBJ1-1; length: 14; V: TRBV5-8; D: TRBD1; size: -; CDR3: CASSFGQGLSEAFF; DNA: TGTGCCAGCAGCTTCGGACAGGGTCTTTCTGAAGCTTTCTTT
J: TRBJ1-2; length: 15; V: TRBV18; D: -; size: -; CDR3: CASSPVREGVYGYTF; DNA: TGTGCCAGCTCACCAGTGAGGGAGGGAGTCTATGGCTACACCTTC
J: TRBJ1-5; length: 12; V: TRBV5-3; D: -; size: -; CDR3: CARSPGDQPQHF; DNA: TGTGCCAGAAGCCCTGGGGATCAGCCCCAGCATTTT
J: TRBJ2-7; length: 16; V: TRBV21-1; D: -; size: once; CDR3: CASSPEGSGGLYEQYF; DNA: TGTGCCAGCAGCCCCGAGGGTAGCGGGGGGTTGTACGAGCAGTACTTC
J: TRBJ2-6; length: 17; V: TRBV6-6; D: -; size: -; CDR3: CASSHPGRNSGANVLTF; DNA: TGTGCCAGCAGTCACCCGGGACGGAACTCTGGGGCCAACGTCCTGACTTTC
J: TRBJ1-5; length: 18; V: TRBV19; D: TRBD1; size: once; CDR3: CASTLYWDRSFSNQPQHF; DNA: TGTGCCAGTACCCTCTATTGGGACAGGAGCTTTAGCAATCAGCCCCAGCATTTT
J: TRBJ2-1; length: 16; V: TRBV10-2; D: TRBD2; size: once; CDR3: CASRPRTGGSYNEQFF; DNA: TGCGCCAGCAGGCCCAGAACCGGGGGGTCCTACAATGAGCAGTTCTTC
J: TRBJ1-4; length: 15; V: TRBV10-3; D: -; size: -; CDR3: CAISGEGGAGEKLFF; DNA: TGTGCCATCAGTGGGGAGGGGGGAGCTGGGGAAAAACTGTTTTTT
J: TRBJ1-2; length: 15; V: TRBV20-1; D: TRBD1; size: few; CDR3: CSASKGTGGAPGYTF; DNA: TGCAGTGCTAGTAAGGGGACAGGGGGCGCTCCTGGCTACACCTTC
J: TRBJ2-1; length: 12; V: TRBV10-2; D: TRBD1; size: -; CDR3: CASSELTGLAFF; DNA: TGCGCCAGCAGTGAGTTGACAGGGTTGGCGTTCTTC
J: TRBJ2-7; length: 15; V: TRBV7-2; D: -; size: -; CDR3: CASSLVGGPSNEQYF; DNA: TGTGCCAGCAGCTTAGTAGGGGGTCCCAGCAACGAGCAGTACTTC
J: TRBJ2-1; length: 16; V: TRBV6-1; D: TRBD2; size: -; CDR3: CASSGLAGDSYNEQFF; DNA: TGTGCCAGCAGTGGGTTAGCGGGGGACTCCTACAATGAGCAGTTCTTC